Below are 11 T cell receptor beta chains sequenced from a single sample in a study of cytomegalovirus exposure and HLA in healthy donors (TCRdb year 2017). Libraries were prepared through the immunoSEQ multiplex PCR assay. The multiplex PCR relied on a mix of 60 forward primers for TCR Vbeta segments and 13 reverse primers for TCR Jbeta segments. In its TCRdb copy, this immuneACCESS table keeps in-frame sequences only and misses some clones. Where compared with another copy, unresolved V genes explain less than half of these, and the others have no known cause. The sample table shows approximately 100,000 clones, and approximately 70% are seen once. The top ten clonotypes cover roughly 2.5% of the sample. The source material was PBMCs. These receptors were obtained from a man aged 50-60 years in good health and CMV-seronegative.

The chain carries TRBV9 and TRBJ2-1, with 9 bases fitting TRBD2. Germline trimming cut 0 bases from V and 3 bases from J; bases unmatched to any gene: 4. CDR1 and CDR2 from the germline V gene are SGDLS and YYNGEE. The CDR3 runs 16 residues. CDR3 amino acids: CASSVVSSGIYNEQFF. CDR3 bases: TGTGCCAGCAGCGTAGTGTCTAGCGGGATCTACAATGAGCAGTTCTTC.

The chain employs TRBV5-1 and TRBJ1-2, with no clear D. Per germline, CDR1 SGHRS and CDR2 YFSETQ. CDR3 length: 13 amino acids. The germline V and J ends were trimmed by 0 bases and 7 bases, with 10 bases remaining between them. CDR3 region: CASSLDAGSGYTF. CDR3 coding DNA: TGCGCCAGCAGCTTGGATGCAGGCTCTGGCTACACCTTC.

This clone was seen more than once but under ten times. The V call is TRBV5-4, the J call TRBJ2-4, with TRBD2 as a possible D gene (7 bases). Trimming took 1 base from V and 0 from J, leaving 11 bases between them. Germline CDR1 SGHNT, CDR2 YYREEE (reference sequence). The CDR3 loop spans 16 amino acids. The CDR3 reads CASSLRGGLAKNIQYF. CDR3 nucleotides: TGTGCCAGCAGCTTGAGGGGGGGCCTAGCCAAAAACATTCAGTACTTC.

Only a few counts were recorded for this clone. This rearrangement joins TRBV6-4 to TRBJ2-1; D possibly corresponds to TRBD2 (7 bases). Germline V gene data show CDR1 as MRHNA and CDR2 as SNTAGT. V lost 3 bases and J 3 bases, leaving 12 bases between the germline ends. The CDR3 has 15 residues. CDR3 sequence reads: CASSEDGGHYNEQFF. As DNA, the CDR3 is TGTGCCAGCAGTGAGGACGGGGGGCACTACAATGAGCAGTTCTTC.

The chain uses TRBV7-9 and TRBJ1-6; the D gene is possibly TRBD1 (5 bases). V was pared by 5 bases and J by 4 bases, with 9 bases between. CDR1 and CDR2 from the germline V gene are SEHNR and FQNEAQ (reference sequence). The CDR3 is 14 amino acids. CDR3 coding DNA: TGTGCCAGCAGCCAGGGAGGTTATAATTCACCCCTCCACTTT. It specifies CASSQGGYNSPLHF.

The chain combines TRBV11-2 with TRBJ2-5, with D perhaps TRBD1 (7 bases). The DNA end lines up better with TRBJ2-7; the J call may be wrong. The V gene's germline CDR1 is SGHAT and CDR2 FQNNGV. The CDR3 totals 14 residues. The CDR3 loop reads CASSLARQGGEQYF. Here the CDR3 DNA reads TGTGCCAGCAGCCTAGCCAGACAGGGAGGCGAGCAGTACTTC.

The chain recombines TRBV19 with TRBJ2-1, with 13 bases lining up with TRBD2. CDR1 and CDR2 from the germline V gene are LNHDA and SQIVND (reference sequence). The CDR3 has 15 residues. V gave up 10 bases and J gave up 10 bases; unmatched junction bases: 13. The CDR3 spells CATLGGLAGSGEQFF. The CDR3 coding sequence is TGTGCCACCCTCGGGGGACTAGCGGGATCGGGAGAGCAGTTCTTC.

This clone has a handful of counts. The chain has TRBV29-1 and TRBJ2-1; D is perhaps TRBD1 (6 bases). Germline V gene lookup returns CDR1 SQVTM and CDR2 ANQGSEA. The CDR3 extends over 15 amino acids. Trimming took 0 bases from V and 7 from J, leaving 16 bases between them. CDR3 coding DNA: TGCAGCGTTGAAGATATGTCAGGGGCCCGGAATGAGCAGTTCTTC. This encodes CSVEDMSGARNEQFF.

V usage is TRBV7-9 and J usage is TRBJ1-6, with D maybe TRBD1 (6 bases). The CDR3 runs to 18 residues. The V and J ends lost 2 bases and 2 bases respectively, with 16 bases between them. Germline V gene data show CDR1 as SEHNR and CDR2 as FQNEAQ (reference sequence). In DNA, the CDR3 is TGTGCCAGCAGCTTACTTACAGGGATTCATACCTATAATTCACCCCTCCACTTT. The encoded protein is CASSLLTGIHTYNSPLHF.

The J gene is TRBJ2-1, the V gene TRBV7-9; 9 nucleotides align to TRBD2. CDR1 and CDR2 (germline): SEHNR, FQNEAQ (reference sequence). V was clipped by 5 bases and J by 3 bases; unmatched bases: 5. CDR3 length equals 15 residues. The CDR3 sequence is CASSPERGDYNEQFF. CDR3 nucleotides: TGTGCCAGCAGCCCGGAGCGGGGGGACTACAATGAGCAGTTCTTC.

The V gene is TRBV30, the J gene TRBJ1-5; TRBD1 agrees at 9 bases. Trimming at V came to 5 bases and at J to 7 bases, leaving 9 bases not matched to a gene. Germline CDR1 and CDR2: GTSNPN and SVGIG (reference sequence). The CDR3 is made up of 14 amino acids. Here the CDR3 DNA reads TGTGCCTGGGGGGGACAGGGACGCACCCAGCCCCAGCATTTT. This sequence encodes CAWGGQGRTQPQHF.